One T cell receptor (beta chain) is described in this entry. Antigen specificity is unknown. These data are taken from a study of a mutant IDH1 vaccine in newly diagnosed glioma. The CDR3 runs to 14 residues. CDR1 is SGHTA, CDR2 FQGNSA, per germline. The V end was cut by 5 bases, the J end by 3 bases, with 14 bases between. The repertoire was sequenced with immunoSEQ multiplex PCR; TCRdb's copy has only in-frame clones and lacks some. Of about 64,000 clones listed, approximately 81% are singletons. Time point of the sample: week 23, last vaccination. Every vaccination contained 300 ug of the mutant IDH1 20-mer peptide and was paired with topical imiquimod.

The source material was PBMCs, sampled from a glioma patient whose treatment included an IDH1 peptide vaccine. The rearrangement uses TRBV7-2 and TRBJ2-7; weak D call: TRBD2 (5 bases). The TCR was taken from a man aged 25 to 40 with glioma. This CDR3 reads CASSGRTEDYEQYF. The CDR3 DNA is TGTGCCAGCAGCGGAAGGACTGAAGACTACGAGCAGTACTTC.